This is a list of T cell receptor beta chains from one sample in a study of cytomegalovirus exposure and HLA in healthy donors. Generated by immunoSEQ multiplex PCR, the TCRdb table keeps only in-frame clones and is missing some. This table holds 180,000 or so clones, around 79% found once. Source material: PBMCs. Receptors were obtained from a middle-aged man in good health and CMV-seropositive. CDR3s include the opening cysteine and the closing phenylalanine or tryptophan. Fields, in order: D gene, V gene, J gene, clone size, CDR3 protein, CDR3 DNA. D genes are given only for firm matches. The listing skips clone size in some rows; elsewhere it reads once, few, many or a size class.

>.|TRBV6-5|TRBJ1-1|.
CASSGASTGNTEAFF
TGTGCCAGCAGTGGCGCCTCGACAGGTAACACTGAAGCTTTCTTT
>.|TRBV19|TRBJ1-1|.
CASSPQGAQSGAFF
TGTGCCAGTAGTCCCCAAGGGGCCCAATCGGGAGCTTTCTTT
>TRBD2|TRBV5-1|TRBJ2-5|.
CASSLEASGSSGTQYF
TGCGCCAGCAGCTTGGAGGCTAGCGGGTCCTCAGGGACCCAGTACTTC
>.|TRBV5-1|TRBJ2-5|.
CASSSLGLAWETQYF
TGCGCCAGCAGCTCCCTCGGACTTGCGTGGGAGACCCAGTACTTC
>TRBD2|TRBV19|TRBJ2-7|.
CASSYSGSRNEQYF
TGTGCCAGCTCATATAGCGGGAGTAGGAACGAGCAGTACTTC
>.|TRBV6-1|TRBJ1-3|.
CASSEDRENTIYF
TGTGCCAGCAGTGAAGACCGAGAAAACACCATATATTTT
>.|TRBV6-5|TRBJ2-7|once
CASSYSGSGEQYF
TGTGCCAGCAGTTACTCCGGTAGCGGAGAGCAGTACTTC
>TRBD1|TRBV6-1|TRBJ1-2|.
CASSMGQGVGYTF
TGTGCCAGCAGCATGGGGCAGGGGGTTGGCTACACCTTC
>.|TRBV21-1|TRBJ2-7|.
CASSTRLAAYYEQYF
TGTGCCAGCAGCACCAGACTAGCGGCTTACTACGAGCAGTACTTC
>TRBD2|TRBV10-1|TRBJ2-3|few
CATGLAGGDTQYF
TGCGCCACAGGACTAGCGGGAGGGGATACGCAGTATTTT
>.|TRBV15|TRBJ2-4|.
CATSREEVSSQYF
TGTGCCACCAGCAGAGAGGAGGTTTCCAGTCAGTACTTC
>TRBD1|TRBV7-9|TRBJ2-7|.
CASSRQGMDEQYF
TGTGCCAGCAGTCGACAGGGAATGGACGAGCAGTACTTC
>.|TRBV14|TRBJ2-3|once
CASSPRLLVTDTQYF
TGTGCCAGCAGCCCCAGGCTCCTTGTCACTGATACGCAGTATTTT
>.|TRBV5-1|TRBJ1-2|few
CASSPGDTSYGYTF
TGCGCCAGCAGCCCTGGGGACACGTCCTATGGCTACACCTTC
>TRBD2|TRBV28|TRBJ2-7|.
CASRKTRGGDGSYEQYF
TGTGCCAGCAGAAAGACCCGTGGGGGGGATGGCTCCTACGAGCAGTACTTC
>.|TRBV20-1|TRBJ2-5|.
CSARDRRAQYF
TGCAGTGCTAGAGATCGACGGGCCCAGTACTTC
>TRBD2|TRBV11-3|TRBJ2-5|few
CASSLSRTSLQETQYF
TGTGCCAGCAGCCTCTCGCGGACTAGCCTACAAGAGACCCAGTACTTC
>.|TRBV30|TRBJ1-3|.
CAWIQWNTIYF
TGTGCCTGGATTCAGTGGAACACCATATATTTT
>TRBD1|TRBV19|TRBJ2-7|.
CASSIDQDRSSYEQYF
TGTGCCAGTAGTATAGATCAGGACAGGAGCTCCTACGAGCAGTACTTC
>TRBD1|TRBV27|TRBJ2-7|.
CASSLTGYEQYF
TGTGCCAGCAGTTTGACAGGGTACGAGCAGTACTTC
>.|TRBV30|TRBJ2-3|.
CAWMWGPSTDTQYF
TGTGCCTGGATGTGGGGGCCAAGCACAGATACGCAGTATTTT
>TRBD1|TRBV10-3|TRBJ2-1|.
CAISDPGQGANEQFF
TGTGCCATCAGTGACCCGGGACAGGGTGCAAATGAGCAGTTCTTC
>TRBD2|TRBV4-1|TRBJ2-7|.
CASSRNYPGLAGASYEQYF
TGCGCCAGCAGCCGCAACTACCCGGGACTAGCGGGAGCCTCCTACGAGCAGTACTTC
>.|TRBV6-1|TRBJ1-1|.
CASFTGGNTEAFF
TGTGCCAGCTTTACAGGTGGTAACACTGAAGCTTTCTTT
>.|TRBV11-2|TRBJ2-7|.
CASSRDKYEQYF
TGTGCCAGCAGCCGGGATAAATACGAGCAGTACTTC
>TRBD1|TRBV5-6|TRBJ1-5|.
CASSMGQGATQPQHF
TGTGCCAGCAGCATGGGACAGGGGGCAACTCAGCCCCAGCATTTT
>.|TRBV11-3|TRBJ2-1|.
CASSLVPGYLRNEQFF
TGTGCCAGCAGCTTAGTCCCCGGGTACCTACGGAATGAGCAGTTCTTC
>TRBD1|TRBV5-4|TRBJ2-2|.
CASSTPTGGVTGELFF
TGTGCCAGCAGCACTCCGACAGGGGGCGTCACCGGGGAGCTGTTTTTT
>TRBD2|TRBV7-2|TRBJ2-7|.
CASRLAGSYEQYF
TGTGCCAGCAGACTAGCGGGATCCTACGAGCAGTACTTC
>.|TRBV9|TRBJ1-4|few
CASSAAGGRGEKLFF
TGTGCCAGCAGCGCAGCTGGGGGCCGTGGTGAAAAACTGTTTTTT
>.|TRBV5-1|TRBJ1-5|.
CASSLDGQGNQPQHF
TGCGCCAGCAGCTTGGATGGGCAGGGCAATCAGCCCCAGCATTTT
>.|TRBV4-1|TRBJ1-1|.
CASSQGSGWNTEAFF
TGCGCCAGCAGCCAAGGTTCAGGATGGAACACTGAAGCTTTCTTT